Below, 4 T cell receptor beta chains from the same sample are listed, as sequenced in a study of T cells in Graves' hyperthyroidism and ophthalmopathy. TCR beta CDR3 sequences were amplified from RNA transcripts. A set of HTBI primers served as the primers for a first-round RT-PCR of the TCR CDR3. TCRdb analysed the multiplex PCR reads with MiXCR anew, one entry per CDR3 protein. Of fewer than 650,000 distinct CDR3 sequences detected, about 14% appear once; the ten largest clones hold approximately 15%. The sequencing sample was made of blood. The receptors here all came from a woman aged 40 to 55 with Graves' hyperthyroidism.

This clonotype was seen at least ten times. The rearrangement uses TRBV19 and TRBJ1-5; 8 nucleotides align to TRBD1. The J segment lost 6 bases and the V segment lost 1 base, leaving 2 bases of the junction unmatched. Germline CDR1 is LNHDA and CDR2 is SQIVND (reference sequence). CDR3 length: 14 amino acids. The CDR3 protein is CASSIAGGGQPQHF. The CDR3 nucleotides read TGTGCCAGTAGTATAGCAGGGGGCGGTCAGCCCCAGCATTTT.

A remark on this clonotype: Being one base from a much bigger clone, this may be a read error. V and J are TRBV2 and TRBJ1-6, with TRBD1 matching 7 bases. The germline CDR1 and CDR2 sequences are SNHLY and FYNNEI. There are 16 residues in the CDR3. Written as DNA, the CDR3 is TGTGCCGGCAGTGAACAGGGGCCGAAGTATAATTCACCCCTCCACTTT. Translating gives CAGSEQGPKYNSPLHF.

This clonotype was counted at least ten times. The rearrangement links TRBV6-1 to TRBJ2-5; D is possibly TRBD1 (7 bases). Per the germline V gene, CDR1 is MNHNS and CDR2 is SASEGT. V lost 7 bases and J lost 4, with 13 bases in between. This CDR3 is built from 13 residues. CDR3 sequence: CASTIQGGETQYF. The CDR3 nucleotides are TGTGCCAGCACTATTCAGGGGGGAGAGACCCAGTACTTC.

The V gene is TRBV5-4, the J gene TRBJ2-7; 9 bases align to TRBD2. With V trimmed by 4 bases and J by 3 bases, 8 bases remained unmatched. In germline, CDR1 is SGHNT, CDR2 YYREEE (reference sequence). This CDR3 spans 15 amino acids. The CDR3: CASSVKREAYYEQYF. CDR3 nucleotide sequence: TGTGCCAGCAGCGTGAAGCGGGAGGCTTACTACGAGCAGTACTTC.